This TCR beta chain was identified during a study of blood T cell repertoires in COVID-19. Study as a whole: In each case, the material was cDNA or gDNA derived from T cells, B-cell-depleted T cells, or PBMCs.

The CDR3 sequence is 17 residues long. Germline trimming cut 4 bases from V and 0 bases from J; bases unmatched to any gene: 10. Per the original methods: Scientists estimated how many nucleated cells there were by amplifying reference gene primers. Only in-frame clones appear in the TCRdb table, and some are missing; sequencing was by immunoSEQ multiplex PCR. V and J calls plus clone size are reproduced from that table; the DNA served to infer D and trimming. The data show almost 200,000 clones, around 85% seen once. The TCR sequence derives from a woman in her sixties or seventies with acute or convalescent COVID-19. Sequenced sample: peripheral blood. The V and J genes are TRBV5-3 and TRBJ2-1; 7 bases agree with TRBD1. TRBV5-3 is given ORF status, its function remaining uncertain. The CDR3 sequence is CARSDTGAVSSYNEQFF. For the CDR3, the DNA is TGTGCCAGAAGCGATACAGGGGCCGTGAGCTCCTACAATGAGCAGTTCTTC.